Listed below are T cell receptor beta chains from one sample, sequenced in a study of blood T cell repertoires in COVID-19. TCRdb keeps only in-frame clones here, not all; method: immunoSEQ multiplex PCR. This table holds a few hundred thousand clones, 70% to 90% found once. What was sequenced was peripheral blood. Receptors originate from a woman aged 30 to 39 with active or convalescent COVID-19. Both conserved end residues are part of each CDR3. The D gene is left open where the match is weak. Only some rows state a clone size, as once, few, many or a class for expanded clones.

abundance,j_gene,d_gene,v_gene,CDR3nt,CDR3aa
.,TRBJ2-2,.,TRBV5-6,TGTGCCAGCAGCTACGGACACCCGAACACCGGGGAGCTGTTTTTT,CASSYGHPNTGELFF
.,TRBJ2-7,TRBD2,TRBV6-5,TGTGCCAGCAGTTCGACGCGCTCGGGGGGGCAGTACTTC,CASSSTRSGGQYF
.,TRBJ2-7,TRBD1,TRBV7-2,TGTGCCAGCAGCTTACCGGACAGGGCGGCCTACGAGCAGTACTTC,CASSLPDRAAYEQYF
.,TRBJ2-1,TRBD2,TRBV2,TGTGCCAGCAGCCTGGAGGGTAGCGGGGTCTCCTACAATGAGCAGTTCTTC,CASSLEGSGVSYNEQFF
.,TRBJ1-2,.,TRBV6-5,TGTGCCAGCAGTTACTCGATCGTACCGGGAGGCTACACCTTC,CASSYSIVPGGYTF
once,TRBJ2-3,TRBD2,TRBV27,TGTGCCAGCAGTTTGATCCGGCTAGCGGGCGACGGCGCAGATACGCAGTATTTT,CASSLIRLAGDGADTQYF
.,TRBJ1-5,.,TRBV2,TGTGCCAGCAGAGCGGAGACGGCTGGCAATCAGCCCCAGCATTTT,CASRAETAGNQPQHF
.,TRBJ1-2,TRBD1,TRBV28,TGTGCCAGCAGTTTAACTGAAAACAGGGGCTCTAACTATGGCTACACCTTC,CASSLTENRGSNYGYTF
few,TRBJ2-1,.,TRBV10-3,TGTGCCATCAGTGATGACACCCTTGAGCAGTTCTTC,CAISDDTLEQFF
.,TRBJ2-7,.,TRBV27,TGTGCCAGCAGGCGATCCCAGACCGGAACAGGGCCCTACGAGCAGTACTTC,CASRRSQTGTGPYEQYF
.,TRBJ2-6,TRBD1,TRBV7-6,TGTGCCAGCAGCAGCGGACAGGGGAGAGCTGGGGCCAACGTCCTGACTTTC,CASSSGQGRAGANVLTF
.,TRBJ2-1,TRBD2,TRBV4-3,TGCGCCAGCAGCCAATCCCTAGCGGAAAGCTCCTACAATGAGCAGTTCTTC,CASSQSLAESSYNEQFF
.,TRBJ2-3,TRBD2,TRBV19,TGTGCCAGTAGACCCAGCGGGGGGGGTAGCACAGATACGCAGTATTTT,CASRPSGGGSTDTQYF
.,TRBJ1-5,TRBD1,TRBV15,TGTGCCACCAGCAGAGATGCAGACAGGGGATCGGTTCAGCCCCAGCATTTT,CATSRDADRGSVQPQHF
once,TRBJ2-5,.,TRBV6-1,TGTGCCAGCAGTGAAGCACAGGCCCAAGAGACCCAGTACTTC,CASSEAQAQETQYF
.,TRBJ2-1,TRBD1,TRBV15,TGTGCCACCAGCGGACCGACAGGGGCTGAGCAGTTCTTC,CATSGPTGAEQFF
.,TRBJ2-1,.,TRBV7-2,TGTGCCAGCAGCTTAAGCTCGAGCTCCTACAATGAGCAGTTCTTC,CASSLSSSSYNEQFF
.,TRBJ1-5,TRBD1,TRBV30,TGTGCCTGGAGTGGAGGGGACAGGTTCAATCAGCCCCAGCATTTT,CAWSGGDRFNQPQHF
few,TRBJ1-1,.,TRBV5-1,TGCGCCAGCAGCTTGACAGATGAGAACACTGAAGCTTTCTTT,CASSLTDENTEAFF
.,TRBJ1-6,.,TRBV4-3,TGCGCCAGCAGCCAACTCAGTGACAGCTATAATTCACCCCTCCACTTT,CASSQLSDSYNSPLHF
few,TRBJ1-1,.,TRBV12-3/TRBV12-4,TGTGCCAGCAGCAGTAGGGGTGACACTGAAGCTTTCTTT,CASSSRGDTEAFF
.,TRBJ1-4,.,TRBV29-1,TGCAGCGTGAGGGTTGCGGACGAAAAACTGTTTTTT,CSVRVADEKLFF
.,TRBJ1-1,.,TRBV3-1/TRBV3-2,TGTGCCAGCAGCCAATTCCCCTCCAGGGTTGAAGCTTTCTTT,CASSQFPSRVEAFF
.,TRBJ1-1,.,TRBV19,TGTGCCAGTAGTCCCCCAGTAAGGGGTACTGAAGCTTTCTTT,CASSPPVRGTEAFF
once,TRBJ2-5,TRBD2,TRBV7-2,TGTGCCAGCAGCTCTCAGCGGGGAGGGGAGACCCAGTACTTC,CASSSQRGGETQYF
.,TRBJ2-2,.,TRBV19,TGTGCCAGTCAACGGACCAGGGTGGACACCGGGGAGCTGTTTTTT,CASQRTRVDTGELFF
.,TRBJ1-6,.,TRBV19,TGTGCCAGTAGTACCCCTCGGGGAGGATGGGATTCACCCCTCCACTTT,CASSTPRGGWDSPLHF
.,TRBJ2-1,.,TRBV7-6,TGTGCCAGCAGCTTAGTGGCCGGGGTGGGTTCCTACAATGAGCAGTTCTTC,CASSLVAGVGSYNEQFF
.,TRBJ1-4,TRBD1,TRBV3-1/TRBV3-2,TGTGCCAGCAGCCAAATTACAGGGGTAACTAATGAAAAACTGTTTTTT,CASSQITGVTNEKLFF
.,TRBJ2-1,TRBD2,TRBV27,TGTGCCAGCGGTTCGACCCCTTTAGCGGGGGCTTACAATGAGCAGTTCTTC,CASGSTPLAGAYNEQFF
.,TRBJ1-2,TRBD1,TRBV7-2,TGTGCCAGCAGCTTAGTTGGGGGACAGGGGACGCTCAACTATGGCTACACCTTC,CASSLVGGQGTLNYGYTF
.,TRBJ1-2,.,TRBV28,TGTGCCAGCAACCCGGGGGGAATTGAGGGCTACACCTTC,CASNPGGIEGYTF
.,TRBJ1-2,TRBD1,TRBV5-1,TGCGCCAGCAGCTTACAGGGGAGAGTATATGGCTACACCTTC,CASSLQGRVYGYTF
few,TRBJ1-2,.,TRBV5-1,TGCGCCAGCAGCTCGGTGAGCTCTTCTAACTATGGCTACACCTTC,CASSSVSSSNYGYTF
.,TRBJ1-2,.,TRBV19,TGTGCCAGTAGTATAGAAGGAGTCTCCGGCTATGGCTACACCTTC,CASSIEGVSGYGYTF
few,TRBJ1-5,.,TRBV2,TGTGCCAGCAGGCGGGACAGCAATCAGCCCCAGCATTTT,CASRRDSNQPQHF
.,TRBJ1-5,.,TRBV19,TGTGCCAGTAGTATGGAGTCGGCCGGGGTGGCCCAGCATTTT,CASSMESAGVAQHF
.,TRBJ1-1,TRBD1,TRBV28,TGTGCCAGCAGAATAGGGGCCAGGGGGCAGGCTGAAGCTTTCTTT,CASRIGARGQAEAFF
.,TRBJ1-3,.,TRBV28,TGTGCCAGCAGTCTTACAGGGCTAGGAAACACCATATATTTT,CASSLTGLGNTIYF
.,TRBJ2-5,.,TRBV19,TGTGCCAGTATGGTGAGGAATCAAGAGACCCAGTACTTC,CASMVRNQETQYF
once,TRBJ1-1,.,TRBV30,TGTGCCTCAAAGGACAGCACTGAAGCTTTCTTT,CASKDSTEAFF